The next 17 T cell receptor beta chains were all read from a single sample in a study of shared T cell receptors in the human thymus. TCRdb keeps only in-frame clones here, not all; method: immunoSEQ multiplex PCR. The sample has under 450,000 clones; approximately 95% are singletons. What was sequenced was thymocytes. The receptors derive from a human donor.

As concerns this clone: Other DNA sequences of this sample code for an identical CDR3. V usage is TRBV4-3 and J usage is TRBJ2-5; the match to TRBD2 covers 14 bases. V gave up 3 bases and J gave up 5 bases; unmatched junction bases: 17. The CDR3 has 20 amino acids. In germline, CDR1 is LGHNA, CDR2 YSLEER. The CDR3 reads CASSQETTERTSGRQETQYF. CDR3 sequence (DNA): TGCGCCAGCAGCCAGGAAACCACGGAGAGGACTAGCGGGAGGCAGGAGACCCAGTACTTC.

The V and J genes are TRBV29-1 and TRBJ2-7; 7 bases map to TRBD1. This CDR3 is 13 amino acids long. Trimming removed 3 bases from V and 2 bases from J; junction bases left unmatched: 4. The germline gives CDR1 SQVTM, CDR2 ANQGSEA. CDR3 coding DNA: TGCAGCGTTGAGGGACAGTTTCCCTACGAGCAGTACTTC. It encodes CSVEGQFPYEQYF.

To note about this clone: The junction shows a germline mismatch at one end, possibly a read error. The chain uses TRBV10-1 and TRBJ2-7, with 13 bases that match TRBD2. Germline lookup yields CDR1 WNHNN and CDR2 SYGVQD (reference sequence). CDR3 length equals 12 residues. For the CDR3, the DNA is TGCGCCAGCAGTGGACTAGCGGGAGGAAGGTTCTTC. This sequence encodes CASSGLAGGRFF.

CDR3 sequence: CASSESPGQGAEGYTF. CDR3 DNA sequence: TGTGCCAGCAGTGAATCCCCGGGACAGGGGGCAGAAGGCTACACCTTC. The V and J genes are TRBV6-4 and TRBJ1-2, with 12 bases that match TRBD1. The ends lost 3 bases at V and 8 bases at J; junction bases unmatched: 10. CDR3 length: 16 amino acids. Germline V lookup: CDR1 MRHNA, CDR2 SNTAGT.

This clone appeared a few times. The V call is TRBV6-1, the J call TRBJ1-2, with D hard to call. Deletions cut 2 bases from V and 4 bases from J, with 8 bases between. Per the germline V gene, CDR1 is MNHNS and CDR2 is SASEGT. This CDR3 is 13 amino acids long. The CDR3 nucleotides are TGTGCCAGCAGTGAAAAGAACAGCTATGGCTACACCTTC. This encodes CASSEKNSYGYTF.

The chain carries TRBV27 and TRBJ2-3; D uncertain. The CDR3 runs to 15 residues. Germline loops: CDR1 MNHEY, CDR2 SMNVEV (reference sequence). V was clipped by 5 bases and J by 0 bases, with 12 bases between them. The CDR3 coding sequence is TGTGCCAGCAGTCTCCAGACAACGAGCACAGATACGCAGTATTTT. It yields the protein CASSLQTTSTDTQYF.

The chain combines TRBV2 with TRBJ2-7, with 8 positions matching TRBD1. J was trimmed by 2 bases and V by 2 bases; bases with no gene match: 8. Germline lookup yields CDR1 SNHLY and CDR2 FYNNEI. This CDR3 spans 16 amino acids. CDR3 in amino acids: CASSERQGNPAYEQYF. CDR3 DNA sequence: TGTGCCAGCAGTGAACGACAGGGGAACCCCGCCTACGAGCAGTACTTC. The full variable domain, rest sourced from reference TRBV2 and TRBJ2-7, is EPEVTQTPSHQVTQMGQEVILRCVPISNHLYFYWYRQILGQKVEFLVSFYNNEISEKSEIFDDQFSVERPDGSNFTLKIRSTKLEDSAMYFCASSERQGNPAYEQYFGPGTRLTVT.

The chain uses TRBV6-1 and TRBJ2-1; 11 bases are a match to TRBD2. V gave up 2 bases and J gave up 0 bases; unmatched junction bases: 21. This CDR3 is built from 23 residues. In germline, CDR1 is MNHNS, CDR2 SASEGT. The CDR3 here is CASSESDRRVWGLAVNSYNEQFF. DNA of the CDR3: TGTGCCAGCAGTGAAAGTGACAGGCGAGTGTGGGGACTAGCGGTTAACTCCTACAATGAGCAGTTCTTC.

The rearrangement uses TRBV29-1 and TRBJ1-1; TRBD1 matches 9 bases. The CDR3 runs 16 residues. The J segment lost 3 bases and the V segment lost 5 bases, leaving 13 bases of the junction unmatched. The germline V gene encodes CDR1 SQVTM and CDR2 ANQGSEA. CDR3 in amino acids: CSVFMGQGLGYTEAFF. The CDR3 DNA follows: TGCAGCGTTTTTATGGGACAGGGTTTAGGGTACACTGAAGCTTTCTTT.

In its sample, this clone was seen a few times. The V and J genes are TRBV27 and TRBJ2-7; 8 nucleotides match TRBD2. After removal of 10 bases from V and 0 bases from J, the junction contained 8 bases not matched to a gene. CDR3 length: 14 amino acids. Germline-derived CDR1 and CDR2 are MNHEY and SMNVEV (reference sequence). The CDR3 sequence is CATTTGTSSYEQYF. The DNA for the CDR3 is TGTGCCACCACGACCGGGACTAGCTCCTACGAGCAGTACTTC.

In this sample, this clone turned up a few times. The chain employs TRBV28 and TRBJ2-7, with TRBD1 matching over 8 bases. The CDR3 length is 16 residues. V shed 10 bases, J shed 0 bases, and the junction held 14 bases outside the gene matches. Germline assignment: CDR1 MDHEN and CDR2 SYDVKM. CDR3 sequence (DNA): TGTGCCACCGAAGACAGGGGAATAACCCTCTCCTACGAGCAGTACTTC. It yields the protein CATEDRGITLSYEQYF. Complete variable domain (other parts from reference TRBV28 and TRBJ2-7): DVKVTQSSRYLVKRTGEKVFLECVQDMDHENMFWYRQDPGLGLRLIYFSYDVKMKEKGDIPEGYSVSREKKERFSLILESASTNQTSMYLCATEDRGITLSYEQYFGPGTRLTVT.

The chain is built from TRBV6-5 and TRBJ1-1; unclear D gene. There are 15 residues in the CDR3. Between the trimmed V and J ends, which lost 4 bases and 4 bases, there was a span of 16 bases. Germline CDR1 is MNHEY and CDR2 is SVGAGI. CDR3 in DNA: TGTGCCAGCAGTTGGATGGGGTGGCGGAGCACTGAAGCTTTCTTT. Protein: CASSWMGWRSTEAFF.

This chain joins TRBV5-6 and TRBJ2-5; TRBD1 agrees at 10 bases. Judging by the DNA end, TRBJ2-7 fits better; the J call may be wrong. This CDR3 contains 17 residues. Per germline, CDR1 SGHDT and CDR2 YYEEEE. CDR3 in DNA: TGTGCCAGCAGCCGGCATCGGGGGACAGGGGATTCCTACGAGCAGTACTTC. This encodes CASSRHRGTGDSYEQYF.

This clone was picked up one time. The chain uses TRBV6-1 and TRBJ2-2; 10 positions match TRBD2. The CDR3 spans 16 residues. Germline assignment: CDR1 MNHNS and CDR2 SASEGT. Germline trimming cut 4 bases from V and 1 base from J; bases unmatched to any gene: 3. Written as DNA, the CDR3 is TGTGCCAGCAGTGTTCGACTAGCGGGGAACACCGGGGAGCTGTTTTTT. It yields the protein CASSVRLAGNTGELFF.

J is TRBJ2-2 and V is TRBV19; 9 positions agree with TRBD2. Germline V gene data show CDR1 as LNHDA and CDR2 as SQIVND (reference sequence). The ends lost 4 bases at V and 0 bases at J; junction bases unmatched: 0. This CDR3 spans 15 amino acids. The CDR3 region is CASSSGRANTGELFF. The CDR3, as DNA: TGTGCCAGTAGTAGCGGGAGGGCGAACACCGGGGAGCTGTTTTTT.

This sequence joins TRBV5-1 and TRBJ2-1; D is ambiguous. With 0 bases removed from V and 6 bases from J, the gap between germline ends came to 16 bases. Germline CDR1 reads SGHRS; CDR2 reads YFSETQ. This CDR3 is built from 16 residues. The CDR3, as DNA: TGCGCCAGCAGCTTGGGGGCCACGGCTACCTTCAATGAGCAGTTCTTC. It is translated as CASSLGATATFNEQFF.

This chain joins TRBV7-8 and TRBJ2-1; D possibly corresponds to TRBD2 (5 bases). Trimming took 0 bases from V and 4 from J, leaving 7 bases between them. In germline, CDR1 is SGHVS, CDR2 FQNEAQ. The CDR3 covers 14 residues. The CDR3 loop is CASSLACGYNEQFF. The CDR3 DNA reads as TGTGCCAGCAGCTTAGCGTGCGGGTACAATGAGCAGTTCTTC.